The 24 T cell receptor beta chains below come from one sample, sequenced in a study of type 1 regulatory T cells. No antigen has been assigned to these receptors. MiXCR was run by TCRdb on the reads, yielding one entry per CDR3 protein. Found here are tens of thousands of distinct CDR3 sequences, approximately 60% of them singletons; the top ten hold 1.5% to 2%. The specimen sequenced was cultured non-Tr1 T cells, either the whole culture or a sorted T cell fraction (not recorded which). These receptors were collected from a human donor in good health.

The chain uses TRBV5-4 and TRBJ2-1; D may correspond to TRBD1 or TRBD2 (5 bases each). Trimming cost V 4 bases and J 8 bases, with 13 bases left between them. The CDR3 sequence is 13 residues long. In germline, CDR1 is SGHNT, CDR2 YYREEE (reference sequence). In DNA form, the CDR3 reads TGTGCCAGCAGCCCCGTGGGGCGGGATGAGCAGTTCTTC. Protein product: CASSPVGRDEQFF. The full variable domain, completed using reference TRBV5-4 and TRBJ2-1, is ETGVTQSPTHLIKTRGQQVTLRCSSQSGHNTVSWYQQALGQGPQFIFQYYREEENGRGNFPPRFSGLQFPNYSSELNVNALELDDSALYLCASSPVGRDEQFFGPGTRLTVL.

The CDR3 loop reads CASSSQSSYEQYF. The CDR3 bases are TGTGCCAGCTCATCACAGAGCTCCTACGAGCAGTACTTC. This sequence joins TRBV18 and TRBJ2-7; D gene uncertain. The CDR3 sequence is 13 residues long. With 5 bases removed from V and 0 bases from J, the gap between germline ends came to 8 bases. Per germline, CDR1 KGHSH and CDR2 LQKENI. The full variable domain, rest sourced from reference TRBV18 and TRBJ2-7, is NAGVMQNPRHLVRRRGQEARLRCSPMKGHSHVYWYRQLPEEGLKFMVYLQKENIIDESGMPKERFSAEFPKEGPSILRIQQVVRGDSAAYFCASSSQSSYEQYFGPGTRLTVT.

The CDR3 bases are TGTGCCAGCAGTGTCACAGGGTCAGGGTCGGGAAATGAGCAGTTCTTC. This sequence encodes CASSVTGSGSGNEQFF. The chain employs TRBV2 and TRBJ2-1, with D possibly being TRBD1 (6 bases). Trimming left V 4 bases short and J 7 bases short, with 20 bases between. The CDR3 is 16 amino acids. Germline lookup yields CDR1 SNHLY and CDR2 FYNNEI.

This chain connects TRBV20-1 to TRBJ2-1; perhaps TRBD2 as D (6 bases). This CDR3 spans 17 amino acids. The germline CDR1 and CDR2 sequences are DFQATT and SNEGSKA (reference sequence). The germline V and J ends were trimmed by 0 bases and 3 bases, with 18 bases remaining between them. The CDR3 DNA reads as TGCAGTGCTAGAGATCACTCCGCGGGGACCCGCTACAATGAGCAGTTCTTC. Protein sequence: CSARDHSAGTRYNEQFF.

The chain couples TRBV20-1 to TRBJ2-1; either TRBD1 or TRBD2 may supply D (6 bases each). Per the germline V gene, CDR1 is DFQATT and CDR2 is SNEGSKA (reference sequence). V was cut by 6 bases and J by 9 bases, with 24 bases left in between. The CDR3 extends over 15 amino acids. CDR3 loop: CSATSLGGRRGEQFF. The CDR3 DNA reads as TGCAGTGCAACCTCCCTTGGGGGGCGCAGGGGTGAGCAGTTCTTC.

The J gene is TRBJ2-7, the V gene TRBV5-1; tentative D call: TRBD2 (7 bases). The CDR3 totals 16 residues. Germline V gene lookup returns CDR1 SGHRS and CDR2 YFSETQ. Trimming left V 0 bases short and J 2 bases short, with 15 bases between. The CDR3 DNA reads TGCGCCAGCAGCTTGGGATCCAAGGGGGGGACCTACGAGCAGTACTTC. This translates into CASSLGSKGGTYEQYF.

The chain uses TRBV9 and TRBJ1-6, with D perhaps TRBD1 (5 bases). Germline V lookup: CDR1 SGDLS, CDR2 YYNGEE. Trimming removed 1 base at V and 11 bases at J, with 16 bases between. CDR3 length: 15 residues. The CDR3 DNA is TGTGCCAGCAGCGTATCCGGGGACTTGATGACACCCCTCCACTTT. This gives the protein CASSVSGDLMTPLHF.

The chain links TRBV5-4 to TRBJ1-4; 8 nucleotides match TRBD1. Per germline, CDR1 SGHNT and CDR2 YYREEE (reference sequence). The CDR3 spans 16 residues. The J segment lost 4 bases and the V segment lost 4 bases, leaving 9 bases of the junction unmatched. The CDR3: CASSRGQGVFNEKLFF. CDR3 DNA sequence: TGTGCCAGCAGCAGAGGACAGGGAGTATTTAATGAAAAACTGTTTTTT.

The rearrangement joins TRBV15 to TRBJ2-2; 9 nucleotides match TRBD1. This CDR3 has 15 amino acids. Germline V gene data show CDR1 as LNHNV and CDR2 as YYDKDF (reference sequence). V lost 1 base and J lost 7; bases outside the gene matches: 4. The CDR3 DNA sequence: TGTGCCACCAGCAGAGCACAGGGGGCAAACGGGGAGCTGTTTTTT. As protein: CATSRAQGANGELFF.

This clonotype was seen a single time. The chain joins TRBV20-1 to TRBJ2-4, with D possibly called TRBD1 or TRBD2 (6 bases each). The germline V gene encodes CDR1 DFQATT and CDR2 SNEGSKA (reference sequence). The CDR3 extends over 13 amino acids. V lost 4 bases, J lost 8 bases, and 15 bases lay in between. CDR3 protein: CSATQGGRDIQYF. The CDR3 bases are TGCAGTGCTACCCAAGGGGGGCGCGACATTCAGTACTTC.

This clonotype was seen at least ten times. This chain links TRBV4-1 with TRBJ2-4; D gene unclear. With 2 bases removed from V and 0 bases from J, the gap between germline ends came to 14 bases. Germline V CDR1 and CDR2: MGHRA, YSYEKL. This CDR3 is built from 17 residues. CDR3 nucleotide sequence: TGCGCCAGCAGCCAACCAACACTGGCGGTAGCCAAAAACATTCAGTACTTC. It is translated as CASSQPTLAVAKNIQYF.

The chain recombines TRBV7-6 with TRBJ2-7, with 10 bases fitting TRBD1. The ends lost 8 bases at V and 3 bases at J; junction bases unmatched: 10. Germline V lookup: CDR1 SGHVS, CDR2 FNYEAQ. The CDR3 runs 15 residues. CDR3 coding DNA: TGTGCCAGCTGCCAAGGGACAGGGGTGGACTACGAGCAGTACTTC. Amino acid sequence: CASCQGTGVDYEQYF.

The genes are TRBV4-2 and TRBJ2-1; D call uncertain. This CDR3 is built from 16 residues. The V gene lost 0 bases and the J gene lost 4 bases, with 13 bases spanning the gap. In germline, CDR1 is LGHNA, CDR2 YNFKEQ. CDR3 amino acids: CASSQESRARYNEQFF. CDR3 sequence (DNA): TGTGCCAGCAGCCAAGAAAGTAGAGCAAGATACAATGAGCAGTTCTTC.

V and J are TRBV20-1 and TRBJ2-7; maybe TRBD2 (5 bases). Trimming took 3 bases from V and 0 from J, leaving 6 bases between them. CDR3 length: 12 amino acids. Germline lookup yields CDR1 DFQATT and CDR2 SNEGSKA (reference sequence). The chain's CDR3 is CSASGNSYEQYF. The CDR3 DNA reads TGCAGTGCTAGCGGGAACTCCTACGAGCAGTACTTC.

This clonotype was picked up a small number of times. J is TRBJ2-3 and V is TRBV5-6; 8 bases agree with TRBD1. The J segment lost 3 bases and the V segment lost 6 bases, leaving 9 bases of the junction unmatched. This CDR3 is built from 15 residues. Germline V gene sequence: CDR1 SGHDT, CDR2 YYEEEE. In DNA form, the CDR3 reads TGTGCCAGCACCGAACAGGGGGTATGGACAGATACGCAGTATTTT. Amino acids: CASTEQGVWTDTQYF.

The CDR3 here is CSARETGYTEAFF. The CDR3 DNA follows: TGCAGTGCTAGGGAGACAGGTTACACTGAAGCTTTCTTT. The chain couples TRBV20-1 to TRBJ1-1; D is perhaps TRBD1 (6 bases). Germline lookup yields CDR1 DFQATT and CDR2 SNEGSKA (reference sequence). The CDR3 is made up of 13 amino acids. The V gene lost 3 bases and the J gene lost 3 bases, with 11 bases spanning the gap.

The V gene is TRBV18, the J gene TRBJ2-6; the match to TRBD1 covers 12 bases. CDR3 size: 20 residues. CDR1 KGHSH and CDR2 LQKENI come from the germline V gene. V was pared by 4 bases and J by 0 bases, with 10 bases of the junction left unmatched. The CDR3, as DNA: TGTGCCAGCTCACTCCGGGGACAGGGGGCGACAGGCTCTGGGGCCAACGTCCTGACTTTC. Its translation is CASSLRGQGATGSGANVLTF.

The rearrangement links TRBV5-4 to TRBJ2-5, with D maybe TRBD1 (5 bases). Germline-derived CDR1 and CDR2 are SGHNT and YYREEE (reference sequence). The CDR3 totals 14 residues. V lost 3 bases, J lost 3 bases, and 12 bases lay in between. The CDR3 spells CASSSQVWEETQYF. CDR3 DNA sequence: TGTGCCAGCAGCTCACAGGTGTGGGAAGAGACCCAGTACTTC.

The gene calls are TRBV20-1 and TRBJ2-5, with 7 bases that match TRBD1. Germline values: CDR1 DFQATT, CDR2 SNEGSKA (reference sequence). This CDR3 has 13 amino acids. The trim removed 3 bases at V and 1 base at J, leaving 2 bases unmatched. The chain's CDR3 is CSARTGIQETQYF. CDR3 coding DNA: TGCAGTGCTAGGACAGGGATCCAAGAGACCCAGTACTTC.

The chain is built from TRBV28 and TRBJ1-2, with D maybe TRBD1 (5 bases). V was trimmed by 7 bases and J by 1 base, leaving 10 bases between them. The CDR3 sequence is 13 residues long. The germline V gene encodes CDR1 MDHEN and CDR2 SYDVKM. The CDR3 DNA follows: TGTGCCAGCACCTCCGGGGGTAACTATGGCTACACCTTC. Translating it yields CASTSGGNYGYTF.

The DNA of the CDR3 is TGCGCCAGCAGCGCCGGCCAGGGCGCTAAGAACACTGAAGCTTTCTTT. Translated, it gives CASSAGQGAKNTEAFF. J is TRBJ1-1 and V is TRBV5-1; D is possibly TRBD1 (5 bases). Germline V gene sequence: CDR1 SGHRS, CDR2 YFSETQ. The length of the CDR3 is 16 residues. V was pared by 4 bases and J by 1 base, with 17 bases between.

This chain uses TRBV12-3 or TRBV12-4 with TRBJ2-3; weak D call: TRBD1 (5 bases). Trimming removed 7 bases from V and 0 bases from J, with 14 bases in between. This CDR3 contains 15 residues. The CDR3 sequence: CASTAGHLSTDTQYF. The DNA for the CDR3 is TGTGCCAGCACTGCCGGACATCTAAGCACAGATACGCAGTATTTT.

The sample holds a few counts of this clonotype. V is TRBV24-1 and J is TRBJ2-6; TRBD1 matches at 7 bases. The CDR3 runs to 17 residues. The germline V gene has CDR1 KGHDR and CDR2 SFDVKD. J gave up 0 bases and V 4 bases, and 5 bases lay outside the gene matches. The CDR3 reads CATSESGQISGANVLTF. The CDR3, as DNA: TGTGCCACCAGTGAATCGGGACAGATCTCTGGGGCCAACGTCCTGACTTTC.

The chain is built from TRBV5-1 and TRBJ1-1; D gene ambiguous. Per the germline V gene, CDR1 is SGHRS and CDR2 is YFSETQ. Trimming removed 0 bases from V and 1 base from J, with 16 bases in between. This CDR3 contains 17 residues. As DNA, the CDR3 is TGCGCCAGCAGCTTGGAAGGTGGTGGACCGCCGAACACTGAAGCTTTCTTT. Translating gives CASSLEGGGPPNTEAFF.